This T cell receptor beta chain was recovered during a study of blood T cell repertoires in COVID-19. Study as a whole: The study drew acute and convalescent COVID-19 samples from the United States, Italy and Spain. PBMCs, B-cell-depleted T cells, or T cells provided the cDNA or gDNA that made up the material.

The authors' processing: Amplifying reference gene primers gave estimates of nucleated cell counts. Only in-frame clones appear in the TCRdb table, and some are missing; sequencing was by immunoSEQ multiplex PCR. That table is the source of V, J and clone size, and D and trimming were worked out from the DNA. The repertoire holds approximately 300,000 clones, about 90% seen once, with around 6.6% in the top ten. The CDR3 is made up of 15 amino acids. Germline values: CDR1 SGDLS, CDR2 YYNGEE. The V end was cut by 4 bases, the J end by 3 bases, with 13 bases between. This sequence was found in a man between 18 and 35 years old who had recovered from COVID-19. The sequencing sample was made of peripheral blood. The J gene is TRBJ1-4, the V gene TRBV9, with D perhaps TRBD1 (5 bases). The CDR3 nucleotides are TGTGCCAGCAGCCCTCGGGGAGGGGCTAATGAAAAACTGTTTTTT. Translation gives CASSPRGGANEKLFF.